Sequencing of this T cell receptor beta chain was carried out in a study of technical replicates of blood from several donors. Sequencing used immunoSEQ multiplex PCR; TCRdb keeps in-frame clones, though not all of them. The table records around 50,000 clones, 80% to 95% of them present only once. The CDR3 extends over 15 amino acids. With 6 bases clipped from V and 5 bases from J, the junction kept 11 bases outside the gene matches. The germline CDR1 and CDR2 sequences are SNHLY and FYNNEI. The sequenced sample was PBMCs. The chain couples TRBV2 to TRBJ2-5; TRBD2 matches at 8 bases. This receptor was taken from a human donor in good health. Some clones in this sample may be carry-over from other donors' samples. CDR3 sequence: CASRGIAGLGETQYF. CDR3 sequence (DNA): TGTGCCAGCAGGGGTATAGCGGGGTTGGGGGAGACCCAGTACTTC.